This T cell receptor beta chain was retrieved from a study of blood T cells in healthy people across ages. The second PCR ran about 6 to 12 cycles with a sample-barcoded 5' primer and J-beta primers. TCRdb called the 5' RACE reads again in MiXCR, with one record for every CDR3 protein. The sample carries about 930,000 distinct CDR3 sequences, 25% to 35% recorded once. V lost 3 bases to trimming and J lost 0 bases; unmatched junction nucleotides: 4. Germline CDR1 KGHSH, CDR2 LQKENI. The CDR3 runs to 15 residues. This clonotype appeared a few times. A further study also used this sample, focusing on T cells of mothers and their children.

V usage is TRBV18 and J usage is TRBJ1-1; the match to TRBD1 covers 7 bases. The sequencing input was blood. The origin of this receptor is a woman in her thirties or forties in good health. The CDR3 is CASSPGTVLNTEAFF. CDR3 bases: TGTGCCAGCTCACCCGGGACAGTGCTGAACACTGAAGCTTTCTTT. Complete variable domain (other parts from reference TRBV18 and TRBJ1-1): NAGVMQNPRHLVRRRGQEARLRCSPMKGHSHVYWYRQLPEEGLKFMVYLQKENIIDESGMPKERFSAEFPKEGPSILRIQQVVRGDSAAYFCASSPGTVLNTEAFFGQGTRLTVV.